This T cell receptor (beta chain) was retrieved from a study of OX40 agonist ivuxolimab in advanced cancers. Study overall: Under the entry rules, prior anti-PD-1, anti-PD-L1 or anti-CTLA-4 therapy was allowed, and around 36% had some. Notes on the study in general: Individuals who were partial responders at 0.1-3.0 mg/kg had clonal expansion that ranked among the lowest.

V gave up 1 base and J gave up 8 bases, with 19 bases separating them. The germline gives CDR1 LNHNV, CDR2 YYDKDF (reference sequence). The CDR3 contains 16 residues. A note on this clone: Its antigen remains unidentified.

The assay was immunoSEQ multiplex PCR, and TCRdb's table has in-frame clones only and misses some. The data show tens of thousands of clones, 92% seen once. This receptor was taken from an adult with an advanced solid tumor such as melanoma, head and neck, liver or kidney cancer. V usage is TRBV15 and J usage is TRBJ2-3; D not certain. The specimen comprised CD4+ or CD8+ T cells sorted from blood, sampled in a trial of the OX40 agonist ivuxolimab. CDR3 coding DNA: TGTGCCACCAGCAGAGTCCCGGGTCCCCCAGCAGGTACGCAGTATTTT. It translates to CATSRVPGPPAGTQYF.